The present entry profiles one T cell receptor (beta chain) with its context. The antigen is unknown. The germline V gene has CDR1 SGHRS and CDR2 YFSETQ. CDR3 size: 13 residues. Trimming cost V 0 bases and J 4 bases, with 7 bases left between them. The data were obtained in a study of radiotherapy plus CTLA-4 blockade in lung cancer. Sequencing used immunoSEQ multiplex PCR; TCRdb keeps in-frame clones, though not all of them. The sample carries some 38,000 clones, over 65% recorded once. Points from the study as a whole: Peripheral blood showed expansion of tumor-derived TCR clones after radiotherapy and ipilimumab.

The source material was peripheral blood, sampled from a patient treated with radiotherapy plus ipilimumab. The sequence was obtained from a human donor with non-small cell lung cancer who had stable disease on radiotherapy plus ipilimumab. The chain links TRBV5-1 to TRBJ1-2, with D unresolved. For the CDR3, the DNA is TGCGCCAGCAGCTTGGGGCAGCTCTATGGCTACACCTTC. This translates into CASSLGQLYGYTF.